The 9 T cell receptor beta chains below all came from one sample that was sequenced in a study of blood T cell repertoires in COVID-19. TCRdb keeps only in-frame clones here, not all; method: immunoSEQ multiplex PCR. The sample lists about 480,000 clones, 88% occurring once. Sequencing was done on a sample of PBMCs or T cells enriched from blood (not recorded which). The receptors originated from a woman in her forties who had recovered from COVID-19.

The chain combines TRBV7-6 with TRBJ2-7, with 10 bases aligning to TRBD2. The trim removed 1 base at V and 1 base at J, leaving 7 bases unmatched. The CDR3 spans 17 residues. Germline CDR1 and CDR2: SGHVS and FNYEAQ. This chain's CDR3 is CASSLEALAGGSYEQYF. Written as DNA, the CDR3 is TGTGCCAGCAGCTTAGAGGCTTTAGCGGGAGGTTCCTACGAGCAGTACTTC. Based on the CDR3 plus reference TRBV7-6 and TRBJ2-7, the full variable domain is GAGVSQSPRYKVTKRGQDVALRCDPISGHVSLYWYRQALGQGPEFLTYFNYEAQQDKSGLPNDRFSAERPEGSISTLTIQRTEQRDSAMYRCASSLEALAGGSYEQYFGPGTRLTVT.

With respect to this clone: A read error may account for a junction end that differs from germline. The chain employs TRBV7-9 and TRBJ2-3, with D perhaps TRBD2 (6 bases). The CDR3 extends over 15 amino acids. The germline V gene encodes CDR1 SEHNR and CDR2 FQNEAQ (reference sequence). The CDR3 here is CANSAAGLRGDTQYF. The DNA of the CDR3 is TGTGCCAACAGCGCGGCGGGCCTACGGGGGGATACGCAGTATTTT.

V usage is TRBV28 and J usage is TRBJ1-1; D unresolved. The V gene's germline CDR1 is MDHEN and CDR2 SYDVKM. With 5 bases removed from V and 0 bases from J, the gap between germline ends came to 13 bases. The CDR3 is made up of 15 amino acids. Here the CDR3 reads CASSPGGNMNTEAFF. CDR3 coding DNA: TGTGCCAGCAGTCCGGGAGGGAACATGAACACTGAAGCTTTCTTT.

J is TRBJ2-6 and V is TRBV2; TRBD1 matches 10 bases. The V gene's germline CDR1 is SNHLY and CDR2 FYNNEI. The CDR3 has 17 amino acids. J gave up 5 bases and V 5 bases, and 9 bases lay outside the gene matches. CDR3 protein: CASSRQGAYIWANVLTF. The CDR3 DNA sequence: TGTGCCAGCAGTAGACAGGGGGCTTACATCTGGGCCAACGTCCTGACTTTC.

V gene TRBV5-4 combines with J gene TRBJ1-4; D remains ambiguous. The CDR3 runs 12 residues. The V end was cut by 4 bases, the J end by 8 bases, with 9 bases between. Germline CDR1 reads SGHNT; CDR2 reads YYREEE (reference sequence). The CDR3 DNA sequence: TGTGCCAGCAGCCCTGATCGGGAAAAACTGTTTTTT. It yields the protein CASSPDREKLFF.

The gene calls are TRBV7-9 and TRBJ1-1, with 8 positions matching TRBD1. The ends lost 5 bases at V and 6 bases at J; junction bases unmatched: 11. This CDR3 has 15 residues. Per the germline V gene, CDR1 is SEHNR and CDR2 is FQNEAQ (reference sequence). CDR3: CASSARQGPSSEAFF. DNA of the CDR3: TGTGCCAGCAGCGCCAGACAGGGGCCCAGCTCTGAAGCTTTCTTT.

The chain's CDR3 is CASSLGQTGTSGRWSYNEQFF. CDR3 DNA sequence: TGCGCCAGCAGCTTGGGGCAGACCGGGACTAGCGGGAGGTGGTCCTACAATGAGCAGTTCTTC. The V and J genes are TRBV5-1 and TRBJ2-1, with 15 bases fitting TRBD2. With V trimmed by 0 bases and J by 1 base, 11 bases remained unmatched. CDR1 SGHRS and CDR2 YFSETQ come from the germline V gene. The CDR3 loop spans 21 amino acids. The whole variable domain, filled in from reference TRBV5-1 and TRBJ2-1, reads KAGVTQTPRYLIKTRGQQVTLSCSPISGHRSVSWYQQTPGQGLQFLFEYFSETQRNKGNFPGRFSGRQFSNSRSEMNVSTLELGDSALYLCASSLGQTGTSGRWSYNEQFFGPGTRLTVL.

The chain couples TRBV7-6 to TRBJ1-4; maybe TRBD1 (5 bases). Germline V gene lookup returns CDR1 SGHVS and CDR2 FNYEAQ. CDR3 length: 11 residues. V lost 7 bases to trimming and J lost 8 bases, with 8 bases between them. The CDR3: CASTSGEKLFF. In DNA, the CDR3 is TGTGCCAGCACCTCAGGGGAAAAACTGTTTTTT.

The chain couples TRBV27 to TRBJ1-2; TRBD1 matches at 7 bases. The V gene end was trimmed by 8 bases and the J gene end by 4 bases; junction bases not matched to a gene: 13. CDR3 size: 15 residues. Looked up from germline, CDR1 is MNHEY and CDR2 is SMNVEV (reference sequence). The CDR3 sequence is CASRTPTGAGYGYTF. The CDR3 nucleotides read TGTGCCAGCCGCACCCCTACAGGGGCGGGCTATGGCTACACCTTC.